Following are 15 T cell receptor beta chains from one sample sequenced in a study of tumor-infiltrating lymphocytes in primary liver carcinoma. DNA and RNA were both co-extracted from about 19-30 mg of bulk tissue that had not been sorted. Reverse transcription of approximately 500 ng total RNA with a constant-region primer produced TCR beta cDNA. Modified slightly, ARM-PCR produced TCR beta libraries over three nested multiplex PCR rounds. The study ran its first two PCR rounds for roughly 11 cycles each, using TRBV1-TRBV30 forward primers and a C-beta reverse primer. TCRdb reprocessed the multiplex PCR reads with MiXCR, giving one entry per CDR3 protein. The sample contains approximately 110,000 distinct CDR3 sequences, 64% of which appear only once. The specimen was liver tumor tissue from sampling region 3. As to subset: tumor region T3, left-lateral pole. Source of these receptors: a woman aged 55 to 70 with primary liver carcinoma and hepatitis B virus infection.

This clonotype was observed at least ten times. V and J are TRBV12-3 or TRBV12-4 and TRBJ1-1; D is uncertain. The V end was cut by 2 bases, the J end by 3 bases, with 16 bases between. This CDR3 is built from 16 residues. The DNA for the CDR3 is TGTGCCAGCAGTTTATTATTGGGAGTGGGGTACACTGAAGCTTTCTTT. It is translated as CASSLLLGVGYTEAFF.

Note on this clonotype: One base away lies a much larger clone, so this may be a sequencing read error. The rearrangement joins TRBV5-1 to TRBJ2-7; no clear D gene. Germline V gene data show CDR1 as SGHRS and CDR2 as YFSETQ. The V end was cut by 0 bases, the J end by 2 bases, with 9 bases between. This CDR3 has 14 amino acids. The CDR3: CASSLASDTYEQYF. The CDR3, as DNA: TGCGCCAGCAGCTTGGCATCTGACACCTACGAGCAGTACTTC. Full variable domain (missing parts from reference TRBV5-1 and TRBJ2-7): KAGVTQTPRYLIKTRGQQVTLSCSPISGHRSVSWYQQTPGQGLQFLFEYFSETQRNKGNFPGRFSGRQFSNSRSEMNVSTLELGDSALYLCASSLASDTYEQYFGPGTRLTVT.

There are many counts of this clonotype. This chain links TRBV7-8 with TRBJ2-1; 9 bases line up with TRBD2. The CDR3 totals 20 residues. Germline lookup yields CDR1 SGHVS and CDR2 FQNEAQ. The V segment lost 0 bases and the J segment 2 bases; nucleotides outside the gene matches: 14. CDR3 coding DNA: TGTGCCAGCAGCTTAGCGTCTGGACTAGCGAGAACCGATACCTACAATGAGCAGTTCTTC. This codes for CASSLASGLARTDTYNEQFF.

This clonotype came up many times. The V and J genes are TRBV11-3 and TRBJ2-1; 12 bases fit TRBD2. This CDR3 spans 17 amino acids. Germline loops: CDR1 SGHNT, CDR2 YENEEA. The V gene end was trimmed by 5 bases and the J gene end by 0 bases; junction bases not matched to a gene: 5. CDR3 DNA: TGTGCCAGCAGCCCAGGACTAGCGGGGATCTCCTACAATGAGCAGTTCTTC. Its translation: CASSPGLAGISYNEQFF.

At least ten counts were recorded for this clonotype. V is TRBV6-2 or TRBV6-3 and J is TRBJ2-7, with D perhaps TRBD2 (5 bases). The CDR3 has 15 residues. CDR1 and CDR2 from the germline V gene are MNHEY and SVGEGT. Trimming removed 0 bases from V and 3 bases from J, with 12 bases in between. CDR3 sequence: CASSYSRSSVYEQYF. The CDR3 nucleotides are TGTGCCAGCAGTTACTCTCGGAGTAGCGTCTACGAGCAGTACTTC.

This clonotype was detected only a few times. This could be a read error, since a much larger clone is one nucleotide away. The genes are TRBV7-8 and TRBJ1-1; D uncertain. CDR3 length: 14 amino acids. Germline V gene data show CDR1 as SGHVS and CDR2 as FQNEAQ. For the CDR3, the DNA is TGTGTCAGCAGTATGGCCACGATGAACACTGAAGCTTTCTTT. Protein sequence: CVSSMATMNTEAFF.

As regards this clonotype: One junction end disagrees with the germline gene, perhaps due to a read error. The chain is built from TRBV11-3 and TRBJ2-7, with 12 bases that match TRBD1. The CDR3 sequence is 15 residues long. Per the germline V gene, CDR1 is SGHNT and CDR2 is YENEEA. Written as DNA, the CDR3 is TGTACCAGCAACCCCGGGACAGGGGGCAACTACGTGCAGTACTTC. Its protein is CTSNPGTGGNYVQYF.

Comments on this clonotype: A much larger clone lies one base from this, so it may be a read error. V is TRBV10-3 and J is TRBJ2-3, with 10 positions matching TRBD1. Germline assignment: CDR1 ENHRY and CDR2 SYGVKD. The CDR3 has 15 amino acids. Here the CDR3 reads CAVSAGTGGTDTQYF. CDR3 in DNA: TGTGCCGTCAGTGCCGGGACAGGGGGCACAGATACGCAGTATTTT.

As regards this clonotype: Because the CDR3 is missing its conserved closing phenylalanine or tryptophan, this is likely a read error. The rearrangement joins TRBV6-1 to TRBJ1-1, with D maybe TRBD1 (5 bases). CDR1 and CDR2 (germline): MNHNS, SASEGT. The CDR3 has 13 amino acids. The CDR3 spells CVSTATANTEAFL. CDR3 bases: TGTGTCAGCACTGCGACAGCGAACACTGAAGCTTTCTTA.

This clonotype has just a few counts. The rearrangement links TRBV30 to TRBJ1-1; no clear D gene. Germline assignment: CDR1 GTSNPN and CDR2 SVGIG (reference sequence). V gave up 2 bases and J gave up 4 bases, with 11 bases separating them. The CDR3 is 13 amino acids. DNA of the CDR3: TGTGCCTGGAGTAGGTTTGCGGGCACTGAAGCTTTCTTT. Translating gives CAWSRFAGTEAFF.

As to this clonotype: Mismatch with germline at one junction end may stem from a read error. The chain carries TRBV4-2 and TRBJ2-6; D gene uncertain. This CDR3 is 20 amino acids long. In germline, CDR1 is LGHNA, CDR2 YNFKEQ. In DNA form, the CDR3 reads TGTTCCAGCAGCCAAGATCGTGGCAGACTGTCTTTCTCTAGGGCCAACGTCCTGACTTTC. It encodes CSSSQDRGRLSFSRANVLTF.

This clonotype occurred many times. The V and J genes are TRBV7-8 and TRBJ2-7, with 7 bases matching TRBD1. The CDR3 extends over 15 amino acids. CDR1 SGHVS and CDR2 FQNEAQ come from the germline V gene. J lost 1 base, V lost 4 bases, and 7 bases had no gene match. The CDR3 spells CASSSVPGQSYEQYF. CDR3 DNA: TGTGCCAGCAGCTCCGTACCGGGACAGTCCTACGAGCAGTACTTC.

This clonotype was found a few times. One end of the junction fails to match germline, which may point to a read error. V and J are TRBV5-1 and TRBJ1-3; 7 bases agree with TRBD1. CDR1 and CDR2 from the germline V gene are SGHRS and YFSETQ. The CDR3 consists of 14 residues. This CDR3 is CASRQGSAGNTIYF. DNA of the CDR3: TGCGCCAGCCGACAGGGCTCGGCTGGCAACACCATATATTTT. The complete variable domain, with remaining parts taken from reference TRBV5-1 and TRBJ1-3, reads KAGVTQTPRYLIKTRGQQVTLSCSPISGHRSVSWYQQTPGQGLQFLFEYFSETQRNKGNFPGRFSGRQFSNSRSEMNVSTLELGDSALYLCASRQGSAGNTIYFGEGSWLTVV.

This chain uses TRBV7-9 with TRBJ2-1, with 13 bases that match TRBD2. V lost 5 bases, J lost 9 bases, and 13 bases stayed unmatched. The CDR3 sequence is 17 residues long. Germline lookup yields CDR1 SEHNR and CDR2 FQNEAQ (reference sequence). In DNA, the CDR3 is TGTGCCAGCAGCCGGCGGATCGGGACTAGCGGGATGGGTGAGCAGTTCTTC. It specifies CASSRRIGTSGMGEQFF. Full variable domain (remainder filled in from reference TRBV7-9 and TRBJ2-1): DTGVSQNPRHKITKRGQNVTFRCDPISEHNRLYWYRQTLGQGPEFLTYFQNEAQLEKSRLLSDRFSAERPKGSFSTLEIQRTEQGDSAMYLCASSRRIGTSGMGEQFFGPGTRLTVL.

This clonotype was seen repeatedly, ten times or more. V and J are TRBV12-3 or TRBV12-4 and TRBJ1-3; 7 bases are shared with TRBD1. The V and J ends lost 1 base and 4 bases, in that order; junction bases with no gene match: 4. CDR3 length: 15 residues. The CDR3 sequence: CASSLDGTDGNTIYF. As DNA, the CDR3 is TGTGCCAGCAGTTTAGACGGGACAGACGGAAACACCATATATTTT.